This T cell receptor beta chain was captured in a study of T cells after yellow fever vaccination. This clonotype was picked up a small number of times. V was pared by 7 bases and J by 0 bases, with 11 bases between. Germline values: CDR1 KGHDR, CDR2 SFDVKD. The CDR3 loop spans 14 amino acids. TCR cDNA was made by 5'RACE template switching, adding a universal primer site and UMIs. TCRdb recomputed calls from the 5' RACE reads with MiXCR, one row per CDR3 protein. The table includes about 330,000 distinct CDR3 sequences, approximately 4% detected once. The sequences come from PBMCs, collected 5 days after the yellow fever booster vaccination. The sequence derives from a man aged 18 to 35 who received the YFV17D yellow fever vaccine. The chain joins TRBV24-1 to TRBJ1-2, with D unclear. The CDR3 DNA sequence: TGTGCCACCAGGGATAAGAGTCCTAACTATGGCTACACCTTC. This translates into CATRDKSPNYGYTF.